These 19 T cell receptor beta chains came from one sample sequenced in a study of regulatory T cells in long-lasting Graves disease. Sample time point: newly diagnosed GD, antithyroid drugs for less than 3 months. The TCR library was made from RNA extracted from PBMCs. Through Arm-PCR of CDR3 regions and iRepertoire HTBI primers, TCR beta libraries were built. TCRdb re-called the multiplex PCR reads through MiXCR, storing one row per CDR3 protein. This table has about 530,000 distinct CDR3 sequences, 15% to 20% appearing once. This same sample was also taken into another study, of T cells in Graves' hyperthyroidism and ophthalmopathy.

Sequenced here: peripheral blood mononuclear cells (PBMCs), sampled at new diagnosis, from a patient treated with antithyroid drugs. These receptor sequences come from a woman aged 35 to 60 with Graves disease.

The chain is built from TRBV7-9 and TRBJ1-4; TRBD1 agrees at 8 bases. Germline trimming cut 5 bases from V and 5 bases from J; bases unmatched to any gene: 10. Germline values: CDR1 SEHNR, CDR2 FQNEAQ (reference sequence). The CDR3 runs 16 residues. The CDR3, as DNA: TGTGCCAGCAGCAAATGGCAGGGACAGGTGAATGAAAAACTGTTTTTT. It translates to CASSKWQGQVNEKLFF.

This clonotype was observed many times. One end of the junction fails to match germline, which may point to a read error. The chain uses TRBV5-1 and TRBJ1-6, with 8 nucleotides matching TRBD1. This CDR3 region has 14 residues. CDR1 and CDR2 from the germline V gene are SGHRS and YFSETQ. The CDR3: CASRTGQDNSPLHF. CDR3 nucleotides: TGTGCCAGCAGGACGGGACAGGATAATTCACCCCTCCACTTT.

On this clonotype: Just one base apart from a much larger clone, this may be a read error. V usage is TRBV7-9 and J usage is TRBJ1-1, with TRBD1 matching 8 bases. CDR1 and CDR2 (germline): SEHNR, FQNEAQ (reference sequence). CDR3 length equals 16 residues. V lost 4 bases, J lost 8 bases, and 15 bases stayed unmatched. CDR3 in DNA: TGTGCCAGCAGCTATTCGGGACAGGCCCTACTTGGAGAAGCTTTCTTT. As protein: CASSYSGQALLGEAFF.

This clonotype turned up a few times. This chain connects TRBV12-3 or TRBV12-4 to TRBJ1-2; no clear D gene. The CDR3 loop spans 14 amino acids. V was cut by 5 bases and J by 2 bases, with 12 bases left in between. The CDR3 region is CASSNRGDNYGYTF. CDR3 DNA: TGTGCCAGCAGTAACCGGGGAGACAACTATGGCTACACCTTC.

This clonotype appeared many times. The chain has TRBV10-3 and TRBJ2-3, with no clear D. The CDR3 contains 15 residues. Between the trimmed V and J ends, which lost 8 bases and 0 bases, there was a span of 15 bases. Germline lookup yields CDR1 ENHRY and CDR2 SYGVKD. The CDR3 DNA follows: TGTGCCATCGTGGGCGAAGGTGCTAGCACAGATACGCAGTATTTT. Its protein product is CAIVGEGASTDTQYF.

The sample holds many counts of this clonotype. This chain uses TRBV2 with TRBJ1-6; 9 bases align to TRBD1. Unmatched junction bases numbered 2, after V lost 6 bases and J lost 8 bases. The CDR3 contains 13 residues. CDR1 is SNHLY, CDR2 FYNNEI, per germline. The CDR3: CASRDRGYSPLHF. The CDR3 DNA reads as TGTGCCAGCAGGGACAGGGGTTATTCACCCCTCCACTTT.

This clonotype was detected ten times or more. The chain couples TRBV3-1 to TRBJ2-7, with D unclear. From germline, CDR1 is LGHDT and CDR2 YNNKEL (reference sequence). CDR3 length: 14 residues. With 1 base removed from V and 0 bases from J, the gap between germline ends came to 7 bases. CDR3 protein: CASSQGQASYEQYF. The CDR3 DNA follows: TGTGCCAGCAGCCAAGGGCAGGCCTCCTACGAGCAGTACTTC.

The rearrangement links TRBV4-1 to TRBJ2-1, with 7 bases fitting TRBD1. Trimming at V came to 8 bases and at J to 0 bases, leaving 10 bases not matched to a gene. In germline, CDR1 is MGHRA, CDR2 YSYEKL. The CDR3 totals 16 residues. Here the CDR3 reads CASSQGQRSSYNEQFF. The CDR3 nucleotides are TGCGCCAGCTCCCAGGGACAGCGCAGCTCCTACAATGAGCAGTTCTTC.

The chain is built from TRBV18 and TRBJ2-7, with D perhaps being TRBD1 or TRBD2 (5 bases each). Germline lookup yields CDR1 KGHSH and CDR2 LQKENI. V lost 3 bases and J 2 bases, leaving 14 bases between the germline ends. The length of the CDR3 is 15 residues. The CDR3 sequence is CASSPPGRSTYEQYF. The CDR3 DNA reads TGTGCCAGCTCACCTCCGGGACGGTCGACCTACGAGCAGTACTTC.

This clonotype has ten or more counts. This rearrangement joins TRBV3-1 to TRBJ2-1; the match to TRBD1 covers 9 bases. CDR1 and CDR2 (germline): LGHDT, YNNKEL (reference sequence). V trimming: 4 bases; J trimming: 7 bases; junction bases outside the gene matches: 14. CDR3 size: 17 residues. CDR3 loop: CASSRSLPGQGLNEQFF. The CDR3 nucleotides read TGTGCCAGCAGCCGATCCCTCCCGGGACAGGGTTTGAATGAGCAGTTCTTC.

The gene calls are TRBV20-1 and TRBJ1-1; D is unresolved. CDR1 and CDR2 (germline): DFQATT, SNEGSKA (reference sequence). The CDR3 sequence is 10 residues long. V was clipped by 6 bases and J by 3 bases, with 5 bases between them. The CDR3 here is CSALYTEAFF. Here the CDR3 DNA reads TGCAGTGCCCTATACACTGAAGCTTTCTTT.

As to this clonotype: At one boundary the junction diverges from the germline segment, which might be a read error. The CDR3 sequence is CVSGRDSLTPQHF. The CDR3 region has the DNA TGTGTCAGCGGCCGGGACTCCCTTACGCCCCAGCATTTT. The V gene is TRBV7-2, the J gene TRBJ1-5, with a possible D match to TRBD1 (5 bases). The CDR3 spans 13 residues. In germline, CDR1 is SGHTA, CDR2 FQGNSA.

Ten or more counts support this clonotype. The chain uses TRBV6-1 and TRBJ1-1; D remains ambiguous. The V gene's germline CDR1 is MNHNS and CDR2 SASEGT. This CDR3 region has 15 residues. Trimming cost V 5 bases and J 0 bases, with 13 bases left between them. This CDR3 reads CASSRFRELNTEAFF. The CDR3 region has the DNA TGTGCCAGCAGTCGCTTTCGGGAACTGAACACTGAAGCTTTCTTT.

The rearrangement joins TRBV13 to TRBJ1-2, with 8 bases aligning to TRBD1. After removal of 6 bases from V and 4 bases from J, the junction contained 13 bases not matched to a gene. Germline CDR1 is PRHDT and CDR2 is FYEKMQ (reference sequence). The CDR3 is 16 amino acids. This CDR3 is CASSSSRQGLSYGYTF. The CDR3 DNA follows: TGTGCCAGCAGTAGCTCCCGACAGGGGCTGTCCTATGGCTACACCTTC.

The gene calls are TRBV29-1 and TRBJ2-3; maybe TRBD2 (7 bases). There are 13 residues in the CDR3. Germline loops: CDR1 SQVTM, CDR2 ANQGSEA. Trimming removed 4 bases at V and 7 bases at J, with 15 bases between. CDR3 region: CSVGGGLSYTQYF. The CDR3 coding sequence is TGCAGCGTTGGCGGGGGCCTCTCGTATACGCAGTATTTT.

The rearrangement links TRBV27 to TRBJ1-2; tentatively, D is TRBD1 (6 bases). Per germline, CDR1 MNHEY and CDR2 SMNVEV (reference sequence). V shed 2 bases and J shed 8 bases, with 12 bases lying between them. CDR3 size: 13 residues. The CDR3 loop is CASSLIGGRGYTF. In DNA form, the CDR3 reads TGTGCCAGCAGTTTAATAGGGGGTCGGGGCTACACCTTC.

In its sample, this clonotype was seen many times. The J gene is TRBJ2-3, the V gene TRBV7-9; 7 bases map to TRBD1. The CDR3 has 14 amino acids. The germline CDR1 and CDR2 sequences are SEHNR and FQNEAQ (reference sequence). V lost 5 bases to trimming and J lost 4 bases; unmatched junction nucleotides: 6. The CDR3 sequence is CASSPDQGADTQYF. The CDR3 DNA reads TGTGCCAGCAGCCCCGATCAGGGGGCAGATACGCAGTATTTT.

A word on this clonotype: A much larger clone differs by one base, so this may be a read error. CDR3 sequence: CASSYSARAYTETFF. In DNA form, the CDR3 reads TGTGCCAGCAGTTACTCGGCTCGGGCTTACACTGAAACTTTCTTT. The rearrangement uses TRBV6-5 and TRBJ1-1, with D unclear. Germline V gene data show CDR1 as MNHEY and CDR2 as SVGAGI. This CDR3 spans 15 amino acids.

This clonotype has a count of ten or more. V and J are TRBV6-5 and TRBJ2-3; TRBD2 might be the D (6 bases). There are 13 residues in the CDR3. Germline V gene lookup returns CDR1 MNHEY and CDR2 SVGAGI. V lost 2 bases and J 4 bases, leaving 7 bases between the germline ends. For the CDR3, the DNA is TGTGCCAGCAGTTACCCTAGCGCAGATACGCAGTATTTT. Its protein is CASSYPSADTQYF.